These T cell receptor beta chains were read from a single sample in a study of cytomegalovirus exposure and HLA in healthy donors. Clones were sequenced by immunoSEQ multiplex PCR, and TCRdb holds only the in-frame ones, with some missing. The sample carries around 76,000 clones, approximately 63% recorded once. Sequenced input: PBMCs. The receptor source for this set is a woman between 45 and 60 years old in good health and CMV-seropositive. The CDR3 runs from the conserved cysteine through the conserved F or W. Fields, in order: J gene, V gene, CDR3 protein.

>TRBJ2-3|TRBV9
CASSVAGGEGTQYF
>TRBJ2-5|TRBV5-8
CASSRTGAVQETQYF
>TRBJ1-5|TRBV2
CASSDTPSGPQGRQPQHF
>TRBJ1-1|TRBV5-5
CASSSGTGRRNTEAFF
>TRBJ2-1|TRBV14
CASSHRTGGWNEQFF
>TRBJ2-1|TRBV10-3
CAISEASGVVNEQFF
>TRBJ2-3|TRBV10-3
CAISEPSRSTDTQYF
>TRBJ2-1|TRBV19
CASKEGFDNEQFF
>TRBJ1-5|TRBV6-1
CASSEGRGGLYSNQPQHF
>TRBJ2-7|TRBV6-4
CARRGLPVLHEQYF
>TRBJ1-1|TRBV11-3
CASSFTETNTEAFF
>TRBJ2-1|TRBV10-1
CASSELAGGHNEQFF
>TRBJ1-6|TRBV30
CAWSAAEDSNSPLHF
>TRBJ2-5|TRBV18
CASSPRTSTETQYF
>TRBJ2-3|TRBV11-3
CASSSRQGNTDTQYF
>TRBJ1-1|TRBV5-1
CASSGTGDRTEAFF
>TRBJ1-3|TRBV7-2
CASSPTGGSGNTIYF
>TRBJ1-1|TRBV6-6
CASSYSSPNTEAFF
>TRBJ1-1|TRBV7-6
CASSLQGNTEAFF
>TRBJ2-7|TRBV29-1
CSVVVAGTYEQYF
>TRBJ2-5|TRBV5-5
CASSILGQGEETQYF
>TRBJ2-7|TRBV14
CASSPDGRGHEQYF
>TRBJ2-1|TRBV5-6
CASSDRGAGEQFF
>TRBJ2-1|TRBV7-2
CASSTVLASGHDKFF
>TRBJ2-7|TRBV10-1
CASSGTGSYEQYF
>TRBJ2-2|TRBV7-2
CASSLNSAGGGTGELFF
>TRBJ2-7|TRBV2
CASSELDSYEQYF
>TRBJ2-2|TRBV29-1
CSVFGGSGSTGELFF
>TRBJ2-3|TRBV7-2
CASSFAGYTDTQYF
>TRBJ2-7|TRBV28
CASSLGGYEQYF
>TRBJ2-5|TRBV18
CASSVQAKETQYF
>TRBJ2-7|TRBV11-2
CASSWSGRAYEQYF
>TRBJ2-1|TRBV29-1
CSVEGAGGSGEQFF
>TRBJ1-5|TRBV19
CASSKVGTGLKGAQHF
>TRBJ1-5|TRBV2
CATKKEGGQPQHF
>TRBJ1-3|TRBV5-5
CASSSTRSGNTIYF
>TRBJ2-1|TRBV5-4
CASSPTGDEQFF
>TRBJ2-3|TRBV10-3
CAISRQEVSGTSTDTQYF